The sequence of this TCR beta chain was determined in a study of blood T cell repertoires in COVID-19. Study-level background: Nucleic acid was either cDNA or gDNA, and it came from T cells, B-cell-depleted T cells, or PBMCs.

Sequenced by immunoSEQ multiplex PCR; TCRdb stores in-frame clones only, minus some. The sample contains hundreds of thousands of clones, about 82% of which appear only once. The CDR3 length is 13 residues. Germline V lookup: CDR1 MNHEY, CDR2 SVGEGT. The germline V and J ends were trimmed by 4 bases and 0 bases, with 7 bases remaining between them. The count of this clone is one. The chain employs TRBV6-2 or TRBV6-3 and TRBJ2-7; no firm D call. The TCR comes from a woman aged 45-65 years with acute COVID-19. Material: PBMCs or T cells enriched from blood (not recorded which). This CDR3 is CASSWAASYEQYF. DNA for the CDR3: TGTGCCAGCAGTTGGGCAGCCTCCTACGAGCAGTACTTC.